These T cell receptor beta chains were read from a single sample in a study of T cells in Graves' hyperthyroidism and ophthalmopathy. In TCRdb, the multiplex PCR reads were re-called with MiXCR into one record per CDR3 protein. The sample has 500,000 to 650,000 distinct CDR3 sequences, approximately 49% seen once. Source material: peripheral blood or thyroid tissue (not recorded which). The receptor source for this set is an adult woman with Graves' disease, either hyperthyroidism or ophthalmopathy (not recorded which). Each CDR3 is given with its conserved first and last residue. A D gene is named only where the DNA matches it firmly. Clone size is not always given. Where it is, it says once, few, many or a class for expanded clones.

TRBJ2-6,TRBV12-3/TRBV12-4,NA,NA,TGTGCCAGCAGTTTTCTGGGCCCCTCTGGGGCCAACGTCCTGACTTTC,CASSFLGPSGANVLTF
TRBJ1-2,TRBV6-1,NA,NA,TGTGCCAGCACCACGGCGGGGCAGCTCTATGGCTACACCTTC,CASTTAGQLYGYTF
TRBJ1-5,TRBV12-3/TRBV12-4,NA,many,TGTGCCAGCACCACGGACAGTAACAATCAGCCCCAGCATTTT,CASTTDSNNQPQHF
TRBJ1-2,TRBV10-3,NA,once,TGTGCCATCAGTTCTCTGACCTCCACCTTC,CAISSLTSTF
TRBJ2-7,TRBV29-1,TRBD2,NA,TGCAGCGTCGGACTAGCGGGAGGCTACGAGCAGTACTTC,CSVGLAGGYEQYF
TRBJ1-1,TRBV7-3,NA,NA,TGTGCCAGCAGCTTAACCAGGGATTCGTTTGGGGAGATGGCTTTCTTT,CASSLTRDSFGEMAFF
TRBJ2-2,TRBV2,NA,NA,TGTGCCAGCGTTGAGGGCCGTAACACCGGGGAGCTGTTTTTT,CASVEGRNTGELFF
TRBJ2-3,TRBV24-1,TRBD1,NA,TGTGCCACCAGTGACACCGGGACAGCTCTCGGAGATACGCAGTATTTT,CATSDTGTALGDTQYF
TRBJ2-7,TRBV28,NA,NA,TGTGCCAGCAGTTTACGGTTTAGCGGAGTATACGAGCAGTACTTC,CASSLRFSGVYEQYF
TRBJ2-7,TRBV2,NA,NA,TGTGCCAGCAGGGGGGACGGCTACGAGCAGTGCTTC,CASRGDGYEQCF
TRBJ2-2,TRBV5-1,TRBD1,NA,TGCGCCAGCAGCCTCCGACAGGGGACCTCTGGAAACACCGGGGAGCTGTTTTTT,CASSLRQGTSGNTGELFF
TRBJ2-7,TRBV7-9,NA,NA,TGTGCCAGCAGCTCCTTTTTCAAAGGGCAGTCTGGGCAGTACTTC,CASSSFFKGQSGQYF
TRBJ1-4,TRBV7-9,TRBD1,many,TGTGCCAGCAGCTCCACTTGGGACAGGGGGCCTTTGTCAACTAATGAAAAACTGTTTTTT,CASSSTWDRGPLSTNEKLFF
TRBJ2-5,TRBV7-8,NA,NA,TGTGCCAGCAGCTTAAACCCCGCGGAGACCCAGTACTTC,CASSLNPAETQYF
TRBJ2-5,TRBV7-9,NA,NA,TGTGCCAGCAGCACCGGACAGTTCCAAGAGACCCAGAACTTC,CASSTGQFQETQNF
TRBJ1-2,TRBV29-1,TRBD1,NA,TGCAGCGTCATCACAGGGGACTATGGCTACACCTTC,CSVITGDYGYTF
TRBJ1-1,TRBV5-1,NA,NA,TGCGCCAGCAGCTTGAGTGCAGATTTGAACACTGAAGCTTTCTTT,CASSLSADLNTEAFF
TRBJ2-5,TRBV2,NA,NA,TGTGCCAGCAGCGTGTCAGTGTACTTC,CASSVSVYF
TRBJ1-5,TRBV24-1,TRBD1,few,TGTGCCACCAGTGATGGGACAGGGGATTTGTGGAATCAGCCCCAGCATTTT,CATSDGTGDLWNQPQHF
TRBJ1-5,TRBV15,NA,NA,TGTGCCACCAGGAAGACCCCGGGAGACTCTACGGTTAGGGGGACTCAGCCCCAGCATTTT,CATRKTPGDSTVRGTQPQHF
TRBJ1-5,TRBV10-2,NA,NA,TGCGCCAGCAGTGAGCTGCGGAGCACCGATCAGCCCCAGCATTTT,CASSELRSTDQPQHF
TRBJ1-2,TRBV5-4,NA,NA,TGTGCCAGCAGCTCACGGACAGAAAAATACACCTTC,CASSSRTEKYTF
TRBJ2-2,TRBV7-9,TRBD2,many,TGTGCCAGCAGCGCCAGGACTAGGCGAACGAACACCGGGGAGCTGTTTTTT,CASSARTRRTNTGELFF
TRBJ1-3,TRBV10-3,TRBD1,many,TGTGCCATCAGCCCGAAGGCCGACAGGGGGAATTTT,CAISPKADRGNF
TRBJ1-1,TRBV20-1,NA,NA,TGCAGTGCTAGAGTGACCCGGGGCGGACTTGAGAGGGAAGCTTTCTTT,CSARVTRGGLEREAFF
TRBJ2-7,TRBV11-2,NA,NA,TGTGCCAGCAGGATCCCGGGGAGAGTCGTCGGCTACGAGCAGTACTTC,CASRIPGRVVGYEQYF
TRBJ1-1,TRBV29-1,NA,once,TGCAGCGGTGACAAACAGGGCGTCGAAGCTTTCTTT,CSGDKQGVEAFF
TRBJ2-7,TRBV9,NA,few,TGTGCCAGCAGCGTAGCTAACGGTGAATTGGACTTC,CASSVANGELDF
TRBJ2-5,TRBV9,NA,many,TGTGCCAGCAGCGGAGCTGCGGGGAGGGAGACCCAGTACTTC,CASSGAAGRETQYF
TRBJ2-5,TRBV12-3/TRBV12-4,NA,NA,TGTGCCAGCAAAATAAACGGGGAGACCCAGTACTTC,CASKINGETQYF
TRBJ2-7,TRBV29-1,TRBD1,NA,TGCAGCGTTGAAGGGGGGACAGCCGACTCCTACGAGCAGTACTTC,CSVEGGTADSYEQYF
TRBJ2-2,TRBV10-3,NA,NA,TGTGCCAGCAGAACACAGGGAGACACCGGGGAGCTGTTTTTT,CASRTQGDTGELFF
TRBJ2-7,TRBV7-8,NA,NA,TGTGCCAGCAGCCCCCCGGTCAGCTTC,CASSPPVSF
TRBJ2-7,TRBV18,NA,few,TGTGCCAGCTCACCACGCGCGGGACAGCCAGCCTACGAGCAGTACTTC,CASSPRAGQPAYEQYF
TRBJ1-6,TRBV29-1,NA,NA,TGCAGCGCGGCAGGGATCAGACATAATTCACCCCTCCACTTT,CSAAGIRHNSPLHF
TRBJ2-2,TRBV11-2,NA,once,TGTGCCAGCAGCCATGAACCTGGTGGCGAGCTGTTTTTT,CASSHEPGGELFF
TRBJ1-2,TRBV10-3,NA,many,TGTGCCACCACGAGAACAAGGTTCTATGGCTACACCTTC,CATTRTRFYGYTF
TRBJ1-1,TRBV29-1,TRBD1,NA,TGCAGCGTTGAAGGGGGACAGGACACTGAAGCTTTCTTT,CSVEGGQDTEAFF
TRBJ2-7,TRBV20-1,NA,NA,TGCAGTGCTGGAGATGGGGGCGGGAGTCGGCTCGAGCAGTACTTC,CSAGDGGGSRLEQYF
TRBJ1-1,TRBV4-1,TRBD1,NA,TGCGCCAGCAGCCAAGAACCGGTCGGACAGGGCCTGGGGGTTAACACTGAAGCTTTCTTT,CASSQEPVGQGLGVNTEAFF